These 8 T cell receptor beta chains share one sample of origin, sequenced in a study of high-grade serous ovarian cancer treatment subgroups. Tumor samples were obtained before definitive surgery or chemotherapy. Profiled with immunoSEQ multiplex PCR; TCRdb holds only in-frame clones, not every one. The sample holds approximately 40,000 clones, about four fifths seen once. The sequencing sample was made of tumor tissue. The origin of the receptors is a human donor with high-grade serous ovarian cancer.

The chain carries TRBV29-1 and TRBJ1-1; no definite D call. Trimming left V 4 bases short and J 3 bases short, with 3 bases between. This CDR3 is 10 amino acids long. Per germline, CDR1 SQVTM and CDR2 ANQGSEA. CDR3 protein: CSVVYTEAFF. The CDR3 DNA reads TGCAGCGTTGTATACACTGAAGCTTTCTTT.

The chain combines TRBV18 with TRBJ1-4; D is uncertain. Trimming removed 6 bases from V and 0 bases from J, with 11 bases in between. Germline-derived CDR1 and CDR2 are KGHSH and LQKENI. The CDR3 contains 15 residues. The CDR3 coding sequence is TGTGCCAGCTCTTTGGGCCCAACAACTAATGAAAAACTGTTTTTT. This gives the protein CASSLGPTTNEKLFF.

The rearrangement joins TRBV4-1 to TRBJ2-1; 11 positions agree with TRBD2. Germline V gene data show CDR1 as MGHRA and CDR2 as YSYEKL. CDR3 size: 17 residues. The trim removed 4 bases at V and 0 bases at J, leaving 5 bases unmatched. The CDR3 region has the DNA TGCGCCAGCAGCCGGTCCGGGACTAGCGGCTCCTACAATGAGCAGTTCTTC. Translating gives CASSRSGTSGSYNEQFF.

This clone came up a few times. This chain uses TRBV28 with TRBJ1-2, with D unclear. The length of the CDR3 is 13 residues. Germline loops: CDR1 MDHEN, CDR2 SYDVKM. Trimming left V 7 bases short and J 8 bases short, with 17 bases between. In DNA form, the CDR3 reads TGTGCCAGCAACACCCCCGCTCACGGCGGCTACACCTTC. Its translation: CASNTPAHGGYTF.

V and J are TRBV28 and TRBJ2-7; a possible D gene is TRBD2 (6 bases). This CDR3 spans 16 amino acids. V was trimmed by 8 bases and J by 3 bases, leaving 23 bases between them. Germline-derived CDR1 and CDR2 are MDHEN and SYDVKM. CDR3 protein: CASPPLRSGGIYEQYF. The CDR3 DNA sequence: TGTGCCAGCCCCCCCCTGCGGTCCGGCGGGATCTACGAGCAGTACTTC. The full variable domain, in which reference TRBV28 and TRBJ2-7 provide the parts outside the CDR3, is DVKVTQSSRYLVKRTGEKVFLECVQDMDHENMFWYRQDPGLGLRLIYFSYDVKMKEKGDIPEGYSVSREKKERFSLILESASTNQTSMYLCASPPLRSGGIYEQYFGPGTRLTVT.

The V and J genes are TRBV18 and TRBJ2-6; D is undetermined. The CDR3 has 17 residues. The V and J ends lost 2 bases and 2 bases respectively, with 13 bases between them. Looked up from germline, CDR1 is KGHSH and CDR2 is LQKENI. CDR3 DNA: TGTGCCAGCTCACCATCGGCCCCCGCAGCTGGGGCCAACGTCCTGACTTTC. Translated, it gives CASSPSAPAAGANVLTF.

This chain uses TRBV14 with TRBJ1-2; the D is unclear. Germline CDR1 SGHDN, CDR2 FVKESK. The CDR3 runs 13 residues. With 4 bases removed from V and 6 bases from J, the gap between germline ends came to 12 bases. The CDR3 region has the DNA TGTGCCAGCAGCCTCCACCACCAGGATGGCTACACCTTC. Translated: CASSLHHQDGYTF.

The chain combines TRBV28 with TRBJ1-1; no reliable D call. Per the germline V gene, CDR1 is MDHEN and CDR2 is SYDVKM. The ends were cut back, 5 bases at V and 9 bases at J, with 7 bases in the middle. CDR3 length: 10 residues. CDR3 loop: CASSRIQAFF. Written as DNA, the CDR3 is TGTGCCAGCAGTAGGATTCAAGCTTTCTTT.